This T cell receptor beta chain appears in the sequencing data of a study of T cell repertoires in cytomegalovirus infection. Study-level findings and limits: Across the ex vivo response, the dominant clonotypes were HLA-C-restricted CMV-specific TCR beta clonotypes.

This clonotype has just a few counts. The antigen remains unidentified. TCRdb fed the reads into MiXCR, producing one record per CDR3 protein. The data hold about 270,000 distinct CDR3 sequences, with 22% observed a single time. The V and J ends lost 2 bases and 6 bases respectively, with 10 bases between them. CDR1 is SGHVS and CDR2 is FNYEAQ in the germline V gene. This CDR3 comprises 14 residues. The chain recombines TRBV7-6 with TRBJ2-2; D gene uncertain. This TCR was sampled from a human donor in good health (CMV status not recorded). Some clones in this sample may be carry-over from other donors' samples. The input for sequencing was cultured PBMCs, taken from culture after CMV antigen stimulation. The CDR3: CASSLNSASGELFF. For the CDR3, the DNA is TGTGCCAGCAGCTTAAACTCGGCGTCCGGGGAGCTGTTTTTT.